The present T cell receptor beta chain was sequenced within a study of shared clonotypes between healthy human individuals. The data were produced by immunoSEQ multiplex PCR, yet TCRdb's version contains in-frame clones alone and is incomplete. Of about 680,000 clones listed, 92% are singletons. The CDR3 covers 15 residues. Trimming took off 1 base at V and 2 bases at J, with 9 bases between the two ends. Germline V lookup: CDR1 MGHRA, CDR2 YSYEKL. Naive CD8 cells lacked CD45RO, underwent positive selection for CCR7 and left out terminally differentiated effector memory CD45RA+ cells. The chain links TRBV4-1 to TRBJ2-1; TRBD2 might be the D (6 bases). Sequencing input: naive CD8+ T cells sorted from blood. The TCR was taken from a man aged 25-45 years in good health. This CDR3 is CASSQAAGTYNEQFF. The CDR3 bases are TGCGCCAGCAGCCAAGCCGCGGGGACCTACAATGAGCAGTTCTTC.